The 9 T cell receptor beta chains below were found in one sample sequenced in a study of siplizumab effects on memory and regulatory T cells. Clones were read by immunoSEQ multiplex PCR, and TCRdb kept only the in-frame ones, dropping some. The repertoire consists of tens of thousands of clones, with about 90% occurring once and the leading ten covering approximately 1.7%. Sequencing was performed on Tregs sorted from blood. Receptors originate from a human donor in good health.

V is TRBV5-1 and J is TRBJ2-3, with TRBD2 identical over 8 bases. V shed 7 bases and J 1 base; nucleotides not matched to a gene: 14. The CDR3 extends over 17 amino acids. Germline values: CDR1 SGHRS, CDR2 YFSETQ. CDR3 in DNA: TGCGCCAGCCGACGCCCGCTAGCGGGTACACGCACAGATACGCAGTATTTT. Its protein product is CASRRPLAGTRTDTQYF. Variable domain in full (rest from reference TRBV5-1 and TRBJ2-3): KAGVTQTPRYLIKTRGQQVTLSCSPISGHRSVSWYQQTPGQGLQFLFEYFSETQRNKGNFPGRFSGRQFSNSRSEMNVSTLELGDSALYLCASRRPLAGTRTDTQYFGPGTRLTVL.

This clone was detected a few times. This chain connects TRBV6-5 to TRBJ2-3; maybe TRBD1 (7 bases). Germline values: CDR1 MNHEY, CDR2 SVGAGI. The CDR3 has 14 amino acids. V was cut by 2 bases and J by 6 bases, with 12 bases left in between. In DNA form, the CDR3 reads TGTGCCAGCAGTTACAGGAGGGGGCGGGATACGCAGTATTTT. Residues: CASSYRRGRDTQYF.

CDR3 region: CATSSMVGLAGPSGRQYF. The CDR3 coding sequence is TGTGCCACCAGCAGTATGGTAGGCCTAGCGGGGCCCTCTGGTAGGCAGTATTTT. The V call is TRBV15, the J call TRBJ2-3; 9 nucleotides agree with TRBD2. V lost 3 bases and J lost 11; bases outside the gene matches: 21. This CDR3 has 18 amino acids. Per germline, CDR1 LNHNV and CDR2 YYDKDF (reference sequence).

This chain links TRBV5-1 with TRBJ1-2, with D possibly being TRBD1 (6 bases). This CDR3 contains 13 residues. CDR1 and CDR2 from the germline V gene are SGHRS and YFSETQ. V was clipped by 0 bases and J by 8 bases, with 11 bases between them. The CDR3: CASSLEGGVGYTF. The CDR3 bases are TGCGCCAGCAGCTTGGAAGGGGGAGTCGGCTACACCTTC.

This chain connects TRBV7-2 to TRBJ2-5; D not certain. V lost 1 base, J lost 2 bases, and 8 bases lay in between. The CDR3 consists of 14 residues. Per the germline V gene, CDR1 is SGHTA and CDR2 is FQGNSA. The CDR3 coding sequence is TGTGCCAGCAGCTTAGTTTGGGGACAAGAGACCCAGTACTTC. Translation gives CASSLVWGQETQYF.

The chain has TRBV5-1 and TRBJ2-1; 10 bases line up with TRBD2. Trimming cost V 4 bases and J 7 bases; bases outside gene matches: 11. The CDR3 has 16 residues. CDR1 and CDR2 (germline): SGHRS, YFSETQ. In DNA form, the CDR3 reads TGCGCCAGCAGCCCTACTCTAGCGGGAGTTTTGAATGAGCAGTTCTTC. Amino acids: CASSPTLAGVLNEQFF.

This clone was seen more than once but under ten times. The chain links TRBV9 to TRBJ2-2; D may be TRBD2 (6 bases). Germline V gives CDR1 SGDLS, CDR2 YYNGEE. CDR3 size: 15 residues. V was clipped by 2 bases and J by 0 bases, with 8 bases between them. CDR3 nucleotides: TGTGCCAGCAGCGTGGGGGGAGCGAACACCGGGGAGCTGTTTTTT. Its protein product is CASSVGGANTGELFF. Drawing the rest from reference TRBV9 and TRBJ2-2, the complete variable domain is DSGVTQTPKHLITATGQRVTLRCSPRSGDLSVYWYQQSLDQGLQFLIQYYNGEERAKGNILERFSAQQFPDLHSELNLSSLELGDSALYFCASSVGGANTGELFFGEGSRLTVL.

The chain links TRBV7-2 to TRBJ2-3, with 14 bases identical to TRBD2. J lost 5 bases, V lost 5 bases, and 12 bases had no gene match. The CDR3 extends over 18 amino acids. Germline lookup yields CDR1 SGHTA and CDR2 FQGNSA. The CDR3 sequence: CASSLRGGTSGRIDTQYF. In DNA form, the CDR3 reads TGTGCCAGCAGCCTCAGGGGGGGGACTAGCGGGAGAATAGATACGCAGTATTTT.

The rearrangement links TRBV2 to TRBJ2-1; 7 nucleotides match TRBD2. The germline V gene has CDR1 SNHLY and CDR2 FYNNEI. The CDR3 consists of 17 residues. V dropped 6 bases and J dropped 7; count of bases not matched to a gene: 18. The CDR3 protein is CASRGTLGGGRGNEQFF. The CDR3 region has the DNA TGTGCCAGCAGAGGGACCCTGGGTGGCGGGAGAGGTAATGAGCAGTTCTTC.